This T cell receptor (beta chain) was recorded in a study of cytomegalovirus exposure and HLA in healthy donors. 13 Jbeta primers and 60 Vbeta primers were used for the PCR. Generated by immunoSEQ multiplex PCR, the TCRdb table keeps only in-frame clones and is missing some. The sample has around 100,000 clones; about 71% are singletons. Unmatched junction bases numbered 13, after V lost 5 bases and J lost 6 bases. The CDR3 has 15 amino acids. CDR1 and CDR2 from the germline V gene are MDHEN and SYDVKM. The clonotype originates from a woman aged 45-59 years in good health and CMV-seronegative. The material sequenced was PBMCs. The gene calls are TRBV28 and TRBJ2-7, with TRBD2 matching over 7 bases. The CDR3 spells CASSPSGEGSGEQYF. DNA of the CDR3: TGTGCCAGCAGTCCCTCGGGGGAGGGCAGTGGCGAGCAGTACTTC.